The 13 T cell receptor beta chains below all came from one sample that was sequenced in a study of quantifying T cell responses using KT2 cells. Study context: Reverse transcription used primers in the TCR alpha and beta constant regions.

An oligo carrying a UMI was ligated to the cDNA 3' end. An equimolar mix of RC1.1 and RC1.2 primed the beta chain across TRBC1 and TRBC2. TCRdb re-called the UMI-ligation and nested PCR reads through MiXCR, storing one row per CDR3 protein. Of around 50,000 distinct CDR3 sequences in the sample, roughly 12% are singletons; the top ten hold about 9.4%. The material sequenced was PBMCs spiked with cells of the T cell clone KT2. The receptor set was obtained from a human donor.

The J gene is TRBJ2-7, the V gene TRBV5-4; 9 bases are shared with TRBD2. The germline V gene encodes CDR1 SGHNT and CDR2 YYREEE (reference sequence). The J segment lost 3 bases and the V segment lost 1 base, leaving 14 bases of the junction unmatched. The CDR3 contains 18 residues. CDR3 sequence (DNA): TGTGCCAGCAGCTTGAGGGCAGGAGGTAGCGGGAGAGTCTACGAGCAGTACTTC. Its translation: CASSLRAGGSGRVYEQYF.

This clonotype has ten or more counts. CDR3 nucleotides: TGTGCCAGCAGCTTGGGACAGGGGGCAGGACTGGGTCAGCCCCAGCATTTT. This sequence encodes CASSLGQGAGLGQPQHF. The rearrangement uses TRBV7-2 and TRBJ1-5; TRBD1 aligns across 12 bases. Germline lookup yields CDR1 SGHTA and CDR2 FQGNSA. Trimming removed 3 bases from V and 6 bases from J; junction bases left unmatched: 9. This CDR3 is 17 amino acids long.

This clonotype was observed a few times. The CDR3 region is CASSRGGYNEQFF. The DNA of the CDR3 is TGTGCCAGCAGTCGAGGGGGGTACAATGAGCAGTTCTTC. This sequence joins TRBV12-3 or TRBV12-4 and TRBJ2-1; either TRBD1 or TRBD2 may fit D (6 bases each). The length of the CDR3 is 13 residues. With 5 bases removed from V and 4 bases from J, the gap between germline ends came to 9 bases.

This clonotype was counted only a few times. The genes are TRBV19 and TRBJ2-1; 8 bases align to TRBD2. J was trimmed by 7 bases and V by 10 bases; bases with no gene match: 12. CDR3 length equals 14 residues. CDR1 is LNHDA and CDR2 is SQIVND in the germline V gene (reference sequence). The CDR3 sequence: CATQGLDRRNEQFF. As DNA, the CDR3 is TGTGCCACCCAGGGACTAGACCGGAGGAATGAGCAGTTCTTC. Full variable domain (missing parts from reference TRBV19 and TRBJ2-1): DGGITQSPKYLFRKEGQNVTLSCEQNLNHDAMYWYRQDPGQGLRLIYYSQIVNDFQKGDIAEGYSVSREKKESFPLTVTSAQKNPTAFYLCATQGLDRRNEQFFGPGTRLTVL.

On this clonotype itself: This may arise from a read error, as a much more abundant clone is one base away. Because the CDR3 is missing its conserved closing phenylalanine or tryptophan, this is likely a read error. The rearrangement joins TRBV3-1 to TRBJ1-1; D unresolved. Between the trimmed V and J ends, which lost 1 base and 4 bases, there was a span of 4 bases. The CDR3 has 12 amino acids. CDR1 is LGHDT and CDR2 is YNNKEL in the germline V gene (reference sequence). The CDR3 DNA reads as TGTGCCAGCAGCCAAGGGGCCACTGAAGCTTTCCTT. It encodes CASSQGATEAFL.

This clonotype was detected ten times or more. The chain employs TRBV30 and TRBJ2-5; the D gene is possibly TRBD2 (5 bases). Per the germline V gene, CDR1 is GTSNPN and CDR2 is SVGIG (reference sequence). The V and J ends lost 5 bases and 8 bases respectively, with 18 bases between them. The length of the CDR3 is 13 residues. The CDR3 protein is CAWGVSVRGTQYF. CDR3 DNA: TGTGCCTGGGGAGTTAGCGTGCGTGGTACCCAGTACTTC.

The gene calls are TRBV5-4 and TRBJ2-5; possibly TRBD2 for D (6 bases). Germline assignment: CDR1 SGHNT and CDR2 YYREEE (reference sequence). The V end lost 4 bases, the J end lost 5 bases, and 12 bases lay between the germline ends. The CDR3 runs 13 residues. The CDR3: CASSPTSFETQYF. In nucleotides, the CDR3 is TGTGCCAGCAGCCCTACTAGCTTCGAGACCCAGTACTTC.

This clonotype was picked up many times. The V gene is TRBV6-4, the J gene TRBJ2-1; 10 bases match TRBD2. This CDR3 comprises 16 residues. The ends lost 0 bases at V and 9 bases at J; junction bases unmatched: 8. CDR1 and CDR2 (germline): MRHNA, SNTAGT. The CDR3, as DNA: TGTGCCAGCAGTGACTCGGCAAGCGGGGGGGCAGCTGAGCAGTTCTTC. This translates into CASSDSASGGAAEQFF.

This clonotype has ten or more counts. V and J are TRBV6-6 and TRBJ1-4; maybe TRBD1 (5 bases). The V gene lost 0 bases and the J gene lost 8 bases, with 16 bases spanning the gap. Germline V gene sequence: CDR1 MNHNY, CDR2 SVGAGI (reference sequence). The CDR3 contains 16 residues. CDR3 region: CASSYSSRDPGEKLFF. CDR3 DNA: TGTGCCAGCAGTTACTCGTCCAGAGACCCAGGGGAAAAACTGTTTTTT.

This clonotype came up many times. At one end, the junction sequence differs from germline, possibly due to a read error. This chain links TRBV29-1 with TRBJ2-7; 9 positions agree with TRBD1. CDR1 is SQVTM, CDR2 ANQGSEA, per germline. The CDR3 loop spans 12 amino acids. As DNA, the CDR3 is TGCAGCGTGGACAGGGGCTCCAACGAGCAGTACTTC. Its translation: CSVDRGSNEQYF.

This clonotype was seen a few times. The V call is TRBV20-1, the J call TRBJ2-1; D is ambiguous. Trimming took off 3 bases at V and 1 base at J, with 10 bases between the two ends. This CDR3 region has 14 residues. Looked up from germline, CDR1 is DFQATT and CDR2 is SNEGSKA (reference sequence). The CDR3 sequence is CSASMIGSYNEQFF. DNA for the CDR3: TGCAGTGCTAGCATGATAGGGTCCTACAATGAGCAGTTCTTC.

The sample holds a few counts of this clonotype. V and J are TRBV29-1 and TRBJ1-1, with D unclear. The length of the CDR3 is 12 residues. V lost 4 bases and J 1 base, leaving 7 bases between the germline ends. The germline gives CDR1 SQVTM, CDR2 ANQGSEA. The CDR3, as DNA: TGCAGCGTTGGACGCGGGAACACTGAAGCTTTCTTT. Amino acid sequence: CSVGRGNTEAFF.

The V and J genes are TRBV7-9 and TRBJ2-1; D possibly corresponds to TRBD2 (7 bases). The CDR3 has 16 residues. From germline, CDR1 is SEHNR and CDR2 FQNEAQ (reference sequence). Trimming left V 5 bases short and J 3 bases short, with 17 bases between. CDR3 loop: CASSPSRGGSYNEQFF. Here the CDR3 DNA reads TGTGCCAGCAGCCCAAGTAGGGGGGGGAGCTACAATGAGCAGTTCTTC.